Listed below are T cell receptor beta chains from one sample, sequenced in a study of cytomegalovirus exposure and HLA in healthy donors. Profiled with immunoSEQ multiplex PCR; TCRdb holds only in-frame clones, not every one. The data contain some 140,000 clones, around 80% of them seen just once; the ten biggest clones take up around 7%. Sequencing input: PBMCs. The receptor source for this set is a middle-aged man in good health and CMV-seropositive. Both conserved end residues are part of each CDR3. The D gene is left open where the match is weak. The size entry is marked missing in some rows and otherwise reads once, few, many or a size class.

16	-	-	TRBV6-5	TRBJ1-5	CASSYSTGGDNQPQHF	TGTGCCAGCAGTTACTCGACCGGGGGTGACAATCAGCCCCAGCATTTT
14	once	-	TRBV4-2	TRBJ1-2	CASSQAQINYGYTF	TGTGCCAGCAGCCAAGCACAGATCAACTATGGCTACACCTTC
15	-	TRBD1	TRBV5-1	TRBJ2-7	CASSVQPGQSYEQYF	TGCGCCAGCAGCGTTCAACCGGGACAGAGCTACGAGCAGTACTTC
15	-	TRBD2	TRBV10-1	TRBJ2-3	CASNLTSGMTDTQYF	TGCGCCAGCAACCTTACTAGCGGGATGACAGATACGCAGTATTTT
15	-	-	TRBV19	TRBJ1-2	CASSIYSQGPNGYTF	TGTGCCAGTAGTATTTACTCACAGGGACCTAATGGCTACACCTTC
12	-	-	TRBV29-1	TRBJ1-2	CSVPSPTDGHTF	TGCAGCGTCCCTTCCCCGACAGATGGCCACACCTTC
14	few	-	TRBV5-4	TRBJ2-3	CASSFEVSTDTQYF	TGTGCCAGCAGCTTTGAGGTTAGCACAGATACGCAGTATTTT
14	-	TRBD1	TRBV6-5	TRBJ2-7	CASSYRDSYYEQYF	TGTGCCAGCAGTTACCGGGACAGCTACTACGAGCAGTACTTC
15	-	-	TRBV5-6	TRBJ2-6	CASSLGGVGANVLTF	TGTGCCAGCAGCCTCGGCGGGGTTGGGGCCAACGTCCTGACTTTC
17	few	-	TRBV30	TRBJ2-6	CAWRRGRAGRGANVLTF	TGTGCCTGGAGGAGGGGTAGGGCTGGGAGGGGGGCCAACGTCCTGACTTTC
15	-	TRBD1	TRBV7-2	TRBJ2-3	CASSLVGQGYDTQYF	TGTGCCAGCAGCTTAGTGGGACAGGGTTATGATACGCAGTATTTT
16	-	-	TRBV6-5	TRBJ2-1	CASSYSIPGLYNEQFF	TGTGCCAGCAGTTACTCGATCCCAGGGCTCTACAATGAGCAGTTCTTC
14	-	-	TRBV6-1	TRBJ1-6	CAGRDGQYNSPLHF	TGTGCCGGACGTGACGGACAGTATAATTCACCCCTCCACTTT
16	-	TRBD1	TRBV18	TRBJ1-3	CASSPAGGLSGNTIYF	TGTGCCAGCTCACCAGCAGGGGGGCTCTCTGGAAACACCATATATTTT
13	-	-	TRBV30	TRBJ1-5	CAWSLGGDQPQHF	TGTGCCTGGAGTTTAGGAGGCGACCAGCCCCAGCATTTT
14	-	-	TRBV11-2	TRBJ1-2	CASSLDRANYGYTF	TGTGCCAGCAGCTTAGACAGGGCTAACTATGGCTACACCTTC
19	once	-	TRBV2	TRBJ1-6	CASSEFISESSSYNSPLHF	TGTGCCAGCAGTGAATTTATTTCCGAATCCAGCTCCTATAATTCACCCCTCCACTTT
14	-	TRBD1	TRBV28	TRBJ1-2	CASSRGQVYDGYTF	TGTGCCAGCAGTAGGGGGCAGGTTTACGATGGCTACACCTTC
14	once	-	TRBV19	TRBJ1-2	CASRQSRDFYGYTF	TGTGCCAGTAGACAGAGCCGGGATTTCTATGGCTACACCTTC
15	-	TRBD1	TRBV6-1	TRBJ1-1	CASSATGGLNTEAFF	TGTGCCAGCAGTGCGACAGGGGGTCTGAACACTGAAGCTTTCTTT
14	-	-	TRBV2	TRBJ1-2	CASSPLDRAYGYTF	TGTGCCAGCAGTCCTTTGGACAGAGCCTATGGCTACACCTTC
14	few	-	TRBV7-6	TRBJ2-7	CASSISPGVGEQYF	TGTGCCAGCAGCATAAGCCCAGGGGTCGGGGAGCAGTACTTC
14	-	TRBD1	TRBV18	TRBJ1-5	CASSSSQGEQPQHF	TGTGCCAGCTCAAGCTCACAGGGGGAACAGCCCCAGCATTTT
11	-	-	TRBV10-2	TRBJ2-1	CASSPSNEQFF	TGCGCCAGCAGTCCTAGCAATGAGCAGTTCTTC
16	-	-	TRBV4-2	TRBJ2-7	CASSQGVALLSYEQYF	TGTGCCAGCAGCCAAGGTGTAGCGCTACTTTCCTACGAGCAGTACTTC
16	once	-	TRBV13	TRBJ1-6	CASSLEGQPANSPLHF	TGTGCCAGCAGCTTAGAAGGACAGCCAGCAAATTCACCCCTCCACTTT
15	-	-	TRBV7-8	TRBJ1-1	CASAVLRGSNTEAFF	TGTGCCAGCGCGGTTCTGAGGGGGAGTAACACTGAAGCTTTCTTT
13	-	-	TRBV2	TRBJ1-2	CASSKDSNYGYTF	TGTGCCAGCAGTAAGGACAGTAACTATGGCTACACCTTC
17	-	-	TRBV5-1	TRBJ1-2	CASSLGIPGQTRGGYTF	TGCGCCAGCAGCTTGGGGATACCGGGACAAACACGGGGTGGCTACACCTTC
12	-	-	TRBV2	TRBJ1-1	CASTLEGTEAFF	TGTGCCAGCACCCTGGAGGGCACTGAAGCTTTCTTT
15	-	TRBD1	TRBV30	TRBJ1-4	CACRQGLATNEKLFF	TGTGCCTGCCGACAGGGCCTTGCAACTAATGAAAAACTGTTTTTT
14	-	TRBD2	TRBV5-1	TRBJ2-7	CASSHRGGSEEQYF	TGCGCCAGCAGCCATCGGGGGGGGAGTGAGGAGCAGTACTTC
17	few	TRBD2	TRBV27	TRBJ2-5	CASSLLTSGGLVETQYF	TGTGCCAGCAGTCTCCTCACTAGCGGGGGGCTGGTGGAGACCCAGTACTTC
14	few	-	TRBV11-3	TRBJ1-2	CASSTGSGNYGYTF	TGTGCCAGCAGCACAGGGAGCGGAAACTATGGCTACACCTTC
12	-	-	TRBV6-5	TRBJ2-5	CASSGPGGTQYF	TGTGCCAGCAGTGGGCCCGGAGGGACCCAGTACTTC
13	-	TRBD2	TRBV19	TRBJ2-7	CASSAGASYEQYF	TGTGCCAGTAGTGCGGGAGCATCCTACGAGCAGTACTTC
19	-	TRBD1	TRBV28	TRBJ1-5	CASSFPGQGAAYSNQPQHF	TGTGCCAGCAGTTTTCCCGGGCAGGGGGCGGCTTATAGCAATCAGCCCCAGCATTTT
14	-	-	TRBV10-3	TRBJ1-1	CAISQGGPNTEAFF	TGTGCCATCAGTCAGGGCGGACCAAACACTGAAGCTTTCTTT
16	-	TRBD2	TRBV12-5	TRBJ2-1	CASGSGLAGVYNEQFF	TGTGCTAGTGGATCGGGACTAGCGGGGGTTTACAATGAGCAGTTCTTC
15	-	-	TRBV30	TRBJ1-2	CAWSGGRGANYGYTF	TGTGCCTGGAGCGGGGGACGGGGAGCTAACTATGGCTACACCTTC
14	-	-	TRBV5-1	TRBJ1-1	CASSPRRGNTEAFF	TGCGCCAGCAGCCCGCGACGGGGGAACACTGAAGCTTTCTTT
15	-	-	TRBV4-2	TRBJ2-3	CASSLQQTVTDTQYF	TGTGCCAGCAGCCTACAGCAGACAGTCACAGATACGCAGTATTTT
15	-	TRBD2	TRBV13	TRBJ2-7	CASTRWASGRYEQYF	TGTGCCAGCACCCGGTGGGCTAGCGGCCGCTACGAGCAGTACTTC
14	-	TRBD1	TRBV5-1	TRBJ1-4	CASSLVTGDEKLFF	TGCGCCAGCAGCTTGGTCACAGGGGATGAAAAACTGTTTTTT
17	-	TRBD2	TRBV11-2	TRBJ2-5	CASSPTRLAGDGETQYF	TGTGCCAGCAGTCCTACCAGACTAGCGGGAGATGGGGAGACCCAGTACTTC
17	once	TRBD1	TRBV4-2	TRBJ2-2	CASSQDMTGWNTGELFF	TGTGCCAGCAGCCAAGATATGACAGGGTGGAACACCGGGGAGCTGTTTTTT
14	-	-	TRBV10-3	TRBJ1-2	CAISDLQGNYGYTF	TGTGCCATCAGTGATCTCCAGGGAAACTATGGCTACACCTTC
15	medium-sized	TRBD1	TRBV7-9	TRBJ1-6	CASSPFGPGGSPLHF	TGTGCCAGCAGCCCCTTTGGGCCAGGGGGTTCACCCCTCCACTTT
17	-	TRBD1	TRBV12-5	TRBJ1-2	CASGLPETGEPNYGYTF	TGTGCTAGTGGTTTGCCCGAGACAGGGGAGCCCAACTATGGCTACACCTTC
13	-	-	TRBV6-5	TRBJ2-3	CASNRGGRDTQYF	TGTGCCAGCAACCGAGGGGGTAGAGATACGCAGTATTTT